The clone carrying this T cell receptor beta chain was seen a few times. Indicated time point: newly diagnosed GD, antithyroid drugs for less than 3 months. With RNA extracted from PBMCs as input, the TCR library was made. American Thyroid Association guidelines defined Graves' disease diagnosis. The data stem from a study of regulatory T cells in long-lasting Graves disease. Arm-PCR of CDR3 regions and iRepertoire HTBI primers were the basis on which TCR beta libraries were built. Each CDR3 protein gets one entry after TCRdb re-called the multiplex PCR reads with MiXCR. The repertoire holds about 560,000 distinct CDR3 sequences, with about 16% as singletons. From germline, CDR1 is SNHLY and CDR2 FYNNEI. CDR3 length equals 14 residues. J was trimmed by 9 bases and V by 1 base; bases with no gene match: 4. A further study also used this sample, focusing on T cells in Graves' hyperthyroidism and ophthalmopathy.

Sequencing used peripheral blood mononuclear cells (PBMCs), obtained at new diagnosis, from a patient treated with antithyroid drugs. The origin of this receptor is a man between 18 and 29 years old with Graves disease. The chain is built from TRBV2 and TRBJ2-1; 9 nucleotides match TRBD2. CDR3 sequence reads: CASSEGGSGSEQFF. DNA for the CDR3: TGTGCCAGCAGTGAAGGGGGTAGCGGGAGTGAGCAGTTCTTC.